A selection of T cell receptor beta chains follows, all from one sample in a study of blood T cell repertoires in COVID-19. Generated by immunoSEQ multiplex PCR, the TCRdb table keeps only in-frame clones and is missing some. The sample has about 130,000 clones; 70% to 85% are singletons. The sequencing sample was made of peripheral blood. These TCRs come from a man aged 55 to 70 who had recovered from COVID-19. CDR3s include the opening cysteine and the closing phenylalanine or tryptophan. The order of the fields is V gene, CDR3 length, J gene, CDR3 protein.

>TRBV30|15|TRBJ2-1
CAWRKTTGSYNEQFF
>TRBV11-2|12|TRBJ1-3
CASSPQGNTIYF
>TRBV6-5|13|TRBJ1-1
CAGIEQANTEAFF
>TRBV7-7|16|TRBJ1-3
CASSPRDSGSGNTIYF
>TRBV25-1|13|TRBJ2-7
CASKGQGTSEQYF
>TRBV7-9|12|TRBJ1-1
CASSSPNPEAFF
>TRBV5-6|15|TRBJ1-2
CASSADRGLDYGYTF
>TRBV19|15|TRBJ2-2
CASSYLSGGSGELFF
>TRBV9|18|TRBJ1-1
CASSEWTGGFVKNTEAFF
>TRBV29-1|11|TRBJ1-2
CSGTDSGGYTF
>TRBV7-9|16|TRBJ1-2
CASSLARSLGNYGYTF
>TRBV6-2/TRBV6-3|16|TRBJ2-7
CASSYSPGSSSYEQYF
>TRBV19|15|TRBJ2-3
CASSQAGGGTDTQYF
>TRBV5-1|16|TRBJ1-4
CASSTGQGRANEKLFF
>TRBV7-8|15|TRBJ1-5
CASSQDRGRNQPQHF
>TRBV14|15|TRBJ2-3
CASSNGLADADTQYF
>TRBV10-3|20|TRBJ2-2
CAISESQVIAGAPNTGELFF
>TRBV6-2/TRBV6-3|15|TRBJ1-2
CASSPGRGVPYGYTF
>TRBV5-5|14|TRBJ2-7
CASIERGGPYEQYF
>TRBV6-5|13|TRBJ1-5
CASRQVNNQPQHF
>TRBV6-5|13|TRBJ2-5
CASRDRGRETQYF
>TRBV7-9|18|TRBJ2-7
CASSLASRTSGSDYEQYF
>TRBV30|12|TRBJ1-1
CAWSVPGTRPKF
>TRBV27|15|TRBJ1-1
CASSPKGGRNTEAFF
>TRBV2|14|TRBJ1-2
CASVGDRGHDGYTF
>TRBV11-1|15|TRBJ2-1
CASSLMDSSYNEQFF
>TRBV10-2|13|TRBJ2-1
CASSESWEREQFF
>TRBV7-9|16|TRBJ2-1
CASSFAVAGSYNEQFF
>TRBV4-1|15|TRBJ1-2
CASSQDPGWGYGYTF
>TRBV6-2/TRBV6-3|15|TRBJ1-6
CASSYLGERESPLHF
>TRBV7-8|14|TRBJ2-2
CASSKIVDTGELFF
>TRBV7-8|15|TRBJ1-1
CASSYPQGMDAEAFF
>TRBV7-2|12|TRBJ2-1
CASSFDRNEQFF
>TRBV18|16|TRBJ2-6
CASSPPGQNQDNVLTF
>TRBV7-3|16|TRBJ2-7
CASSSGLAGASYEQYF
>TRBV7-9|12|TRBJ2-5
CASNGGSETQYF
>TRBV5-1|15|TRBJ1-2
CASSLSGQGVLGYTF
>TRBV7-8|12|TRBJ2-1
CASSPVDNEQFF
>TRBV24-1|16|TRBJ2-5
CATSGIGTFGQETQYF
>TRBV5-1|14|TRBJ1-6
CASSLAVPNSPLHF
>TRBV30|15|TRBJ2-1
CAWSVKLAGYNEQFF
>TRBV7-3|13|TRBJ1-2
CASSRNPGYGYTF
>TRBV2|15|TRBJ1-1
CASSETGWSNTEAFF
>TRBV20-1|10|TRBJ1-2
CSAKEVGYTF
>TRBV11-2|15|TRBJ2-2
CASSVRDKNTGELFF
>TRBV15|15|TRBJ2-7
CATSRDPASYYEQYF
>TRBV7-2|16|TRBJ1-5
CASSLEGRGVNQPQHF
>TRBV5-4|16|TRBJ2-1
CASSPDLAGGYNEQFF
>TRBV6-5|13|TRBJ2-7
CASSYLDRTEQYF
>TRBV4-3|17|TRBJ1-4
CASSQDPRGTANEKLFF
>TRBV28|16|TRBJ2-2
CASSRQRDSNTGELFF
>TRBV7-2|13|TRBJ1-1
CASTLTGVTEAFF
>TRBV28|12|TRBJ2-1
CASSLGEVRQFF